These T cell receptor beta chains were read from a single sample in a study of beta chain features in type 1 diabetes. The table came from immunoSEQ multiplex PCR; TCRdb's copy has only in-frame clones and leaves some out. This sample has approximately 380,000 clones, with around 15% found just once. The sample was naive CD4+ T cells from blood. All receptors derive from a woman between 18 and 30 years old in good health. Each CDR3 is given with its conserved first and last residue. The D gene is left open where the match is weak. Only some rows state a clone size, as once, few, many or a class for expanded clones.

D: -
V: TRBV7-2
size: few
J: TRBJ2-2
DNA: TGTGCCAGCAGCTTAGGACACTTCACCGGGGAGCTGTTTTTT
CDR3: CASSLGHFTGELFF

D: -
V: TRBV5-1
size: few
J: TRBJ2-7
DNA: TGCGCCAGCAGCTTGATTGTCAGTCCCTACGAGCAGTACTTC
CDR3: CASSLIVSPYEQYF

D: -
V: TRBV2
size: -
J: TRBJ2-1
DNA: TGTGCCAGCAGTAGGTATGGTAGGGGCAATGAGCAGTTCTTC
CDR3: CASSRYGRGNEQFF

D: TRBD1
V: TRBV11-2
size: -
J: TRBJ2-3
DNA: TGTGCCAGCAGCAGCCGGGACAGGGGAAAGTCCACAGATACGCAGTATTTT
CDR3: CASSSRDRGKSTDTQYF

D: TRBD1
V: TRBV19
size: -
J: TRBJ2-1
DNA: TGTGCCAGCCAAGCCCTATACAGGGGCAATGAGCAGTTCTTC
CDR3: CASQALYRGNEQFF

D: -
V: TRBV6-5
size: few
J: TRBJ2-5
DNA: TGTGCCAGCAGCCATTTGGCCGAGACCCAGTACTTC
CDR3: CASSHLAETQYF

D: -
V: TRBV28
size: few
J: TRBJ2-5
DNA: TGTGCCAGCAGTTCCTATATAACGGGGGAGACCCAGTACTTC
CDR3: CASSSYITGETQYF

D: TRBD1
V: TRBV18
size: -
J: TRBJ2-7
DNA: TGTGCCAGCTCACCGGCGACAGGGGTGTCCTACGAGCAGTACTTC
CDR3: CASSPATGVSYEQYF

D: -
V: TRBV7-9
size: few
J: TRBJ2-3
DNA: TGTGCCAGCAGCCGGACATGGACAGATACGCAGTATTTT
CDR3: CASSRTWTDTQYF

D: -
V: TRBV5-6
size: -
J: TRBJ2-7
DNA: TGTGCCAGCAGCCCTAGCGAGGGCGAGCAGTACTTC
CDR3: CASSPSEGEQYF

D: -
V: TRBV5-1
size: -
J: TRBJ2-1
DNA: TGCGCCAGCAGCGAGGTCAATGAGCAGTTCTTC
CDR3: CASSEVNEQFF

D: TRBD2
V: TRBV27
size: few
J: TRBJ2-5
DNA: TGTGCCAGCGGACCACTAGCGGGAGGGCCGGAGACCCAGTACTTC
CDR3: CASGPLAGGPETQYF

D: -
V: TRBV29-1
size: -
J: TRBJ1-2
DNA: TGCAGCGTACCAAAGACCGACAGAACCTATGGCTACACCTTC
CDR3: CSVPKTDRTYGYTF

D: TRBD1
V: TRBV15
size: -
J: TRBJ1-1
DNA: TGTGCCACCAGCAGAGTAGCAGGGGGACCCACTGAAGCTTTCTTT
CDR3: CATSRVAGGPTEAFF

D: -
V: TRBV5-1
size: few
J: TRBJ1-2
DNA: TGCGCCAGCAGCGAGGCGGGGCAGGGCTATGGCTACACCTTC
CDR3: CASSEAGQGYGYTF

D: TRBD1
V: TRBV19
size: -
J: TRBJ1-2
DNA: TGTGCCAGCCATCTGGGACAGGGAGAGGGCTACACCTTC
CDR3: CASHLGQGEGYTF

D: -
V: TRBV7-3
size: -
J: TRBJ1-5
DNA: TGTGCCAGCAGCTTAATACAGGGTCAGCCCCAGCATTTT
CDR3: CASSLIQGQPQHF

D: -
V: TRBV20-1
size: -
J: TRBJ2-1
DNA: TGCAGTGCTAGTAAGGCAGGTGAGCAGTTCTTC
CDR3: CSASKAGEQFF

D: TRBD2
V: TRBV9
size: -
J: TRBJ2-1
DNA: TGTGCCAGCAGCGTAGCGGTAGCGGGAATCAATGAGCAGTTCTTC
CDR3: CASSVAVAGINEQFF

D: TRBD2
V: TRBV6-6
size: few
J: TRBJ2-1
DNA: TGTGCCAGCAGTTACTCTGAGCGGGGAATCAATGAGCAGTTCTTC
CDR3: CASSYSERGINEQFF

D: -
V: TRBV5-1
size: few
J: TRBJ2-5
DNA: TGCGCCAGCAGCAGGAGGACCGACGGAGGGACCCAGTACTTC
CDR3: CASSRRTDGGTQYF

D: -
V: TRBV27
size: -
J: TRBJ2-3
DNA: TGTGCCAGCAGTTATAACACAGATACGCAGTATTTT
CDR3: CASSYNTDTQYF

D: -
V: TRBV28
size: -
J: TRBJ1-5
DNA: TGTGCCAGCAGTTTAACTATCAGCGGGATTATTGGCAATCAGCCCCAGCATTTT
CDR3: CASSLTISGIIGNQPQHF

D: -
V: TRBV9
size: few
J: TRBJ2-5
DNA: TGTGCCAGCAGCGTAGAGAAACAGACGGCCGGGACCCAGTACTTC
CDR3: CASSVEKQTAGTQYF

D: -
V: TRBV19
size: -
J: TRBJ2-7
DNA: TGTGCCAGTAGTCCGGGACGGGGAAAGGCGGACAGCTCCTACGAGCAGTACTTC
CDR3: CASSPGRGKADSSYEQYF

D: -
V: TRBV5-4
size: -
J: TRBJ2-5
DNA: TGTGCCAGCAGCTTGGGGGGGCTACACCAAGAGACCCAGTACTTC
CDR3: CASSLGGLHQETQYF

D: TRBD2
V: TRBV30
size: few
J: TRBJ2-3
DNA: TGTGCCTGGAGTCCAAGCGGGAGCGCGGGGACGCAGTATTTT
CDR3: CAWSPSGSAGTQYF

D: -
V: TRBV7-9
size: -
J: TRBJ2-7
DNA: TGTGCCAGCACTACTGAATGGGCCCACGAGCAGTACTTC
CDR3: CASTTEWAHEQYF

D: -
V: TRBV19
size: few
J: TRBJ1-4
DNA: TGTGCCAGTAGCGCAGTGGCAGCGGGTGAGGAAAAACTGTTTTTT
CDR3: CASSAVAAGEEKLFF

D: -
V: TRBV4-2
size: few
J: TRBJ2-2
DNA: TGTGCCAGCAAACCCTACCCCCAGCGGGCGAACACCGGGGAGCTGTTTTTT
CDR3: CASKPYPQRANTGELFF

D: -
V: TRBV4-1
size: few
J: TRBJ2-7
DNA: TGCGCCAGCAGCCCCCGAGGAGTCCCTCCTTACGAGCAGTACTTC
CDR3: CASSPRGVPPYEQYF

D: -
V: TRBV6-5
size: few
J: TRBJ1-2
DNA: TGTGCCAGCAGTTACTCCGGGTCTGTGAGGGAGGGCTACACCTTC
CDR3: CASSYSGSVREGYTF

D: -
V: TRBV29-1
size: -
J: TRBJ2-1
DNA: TGCAGCGCTAGGCCCTACAATGAGCAGTTCTTC
CDR3: CSARPYNEQFF

D: TRBD1
V: TRBV6-5
size: -
J: TRBJ2-7
DNA: TGTGCCAGCAGCAGATCCGGGACAGGGGGCTACGAGCAGTACTTC
CDR3: CASSRSGTGGYEQYF

D: -
V: TRBV5-1
size: -
J: TRBJ2-7
DNA: TGCGCCAGCAGCTTGGGGGTAGCCGACGAGCAGTACTTC
CDR3: CASSLGVADEQYF

D: -
V: TRBV7-9
size: -
J: TRBJ2-5
DNA: TGTGCCAGCACCAAGGACAGCCAAGAGACCCAGTACTTC
CDR3: CASTKDSQETQYF

D: TRBD1
V: TRBV5-1
size: few
J: TRBJ2-3
DNA: TGCGCCAGCAGTCCGGGACAGGGGAGTACAGATACGCAGTATTTT
CDR3: CASSPGQGSTDTQYF

D: -
V: TRBV2
size: -
J: TRBJ2-5
DNA: TGTGCCAGCAGCGAGGGCCTGCAAGAGACCCAGTACTTC
CDR3: CASSEGLQETQYF

D: -
V: TRBV12-5
size: few
J: TRBJ2-1
DNA: TGTGCTAGTACTTCTCAAACCTACAATGAGCAGTTCTTC
CDR3: CASTSQTYNEQFF

D: TRBD1
V: TRBV29-1
size: -
J: TRBJ2-7
DNA: TGCAGCGTTGAAACCGGGACAGCCTCGATTGCCTACGAGCAGTACTTC
CDR3: CSVETGTASIAYEQYF

D: TRBD2
V: TRBV9
size: few
J: TRBJ2-1
DNA: TGTGCCAGCAGCCCCCGGACTAGCGGGAACAATGAGCAGTTCTTC
CDR3: CASSPRTSGNNEQFF

D: TRBD1
V: TRBV25-1
size: -
J: TRBJ1-5
DNA: TGTGCCAGCAGTGGGACAGGGGCTAATCAGCCCCAGCATTTT
CDR3: CASSGTGANQPQHF

D: TRBD1
V: TRBV14
size: -
J: TRBJ1-5
DNA: TGTGCCAGCAGCACTCAGGACAGGGAAAAGCATTTT
CDR3: CASSTQDREKHF

D: -
V: TRBV4-1
size: few
J: TRBJ2-5
DNA: TGCGCCAGCAGCCATAATGAAGAGACCCAGTACTTC
CDR3: CASSHNEETQYF

D: TRBD2
V: TRBV15
size: few
J: TRBJ2-7
DNA: TGTGCCACCAGCAGGGCTCTAGCGGGAGGCTACGAGCAGTACTTC
CDR3: CATSRALAGGYEQYF

D: TRBD2
V: TRBV4-2
size: -
J: TRBJ2-7
DNA: TGTGCCAGCAGCCGATTAAGCGGGACTAGCGGGGCCACCTCCTACGAGCAGTACTTC
CDR3: CASSRLSGTSGATSYEQYF

D: TRBD1
V: TRBV9
size: few
J: TRBJ2-1
DNA: TGTGCCAGCAGCTCCCGGACAGGGGGCTATGAGCAGTTCTTC
CDR3: CASSSRTGGYEQFF

D: TRBD1
V: TRBV29-1
size: few
J: TRBJ1-1
DNA: TGCAGCGTTGGACAGGGGACTCTGGTGGCTGAAGCTTTCTTT
CDR3: CSVGQGTLVAEAFF

D: -
V: TRBV4-1
size: few
J: TRBJ2-7
DNA: TGCGCCAGCAGCCCCCACGGGGGTTACGAGCAGTACTTC
CDR3: CASSPHGGYEQYF

D: TRBD2
V: TRBV29-1
size: -
J: TRBJ2-1
DNA: TGCAGCACCTTAGCGGGAGGGCCCTACAATGAGCAGTTCTTC
CDR3: CSTLAGGPYNEQFF